What follows are 14 T cell receptor beta chains derived from one specimen sequenced in a study of blood T cell repertoires in COVID-19. Method: immunoSEQ multiplex PCR; TCRdb's copy keeps in-frame clones and lacks some. This sample has about 350,000 clones, with more than 70% found just once. Input material: peripheral blood. These receptors came from a woman aged 55-70 years with COVID-19, enrolled during active disease.

The chain couples TRBV20-1 to TRBJ1-2; TRBD1 agrees at 8 bases. Per the germline V gene, CDR1 is DFQATT and CDR2 is SNEGSKA (reference sequence). V was pared by 3 bases and J by 3 bases, with 6 bases of the junction left unmatched. This CDR3 comprises 14 residues. The CDR3 DNA is TGCAGTGCTAGTAAACAGGGGGGGGACTATGGCTACACCTTC. This codes for CSASKQGGDYGYTF.

This clone was found a few times. The chain combines TRBV7-9 with TRBJ1-2, with TRBD1 matching 9 bases. Germline lookup yields CDR1 SEHNR and CDR2 FQNEAQ (reference sequence). The trim removed 11 bases at V and 8 bases at J, leaving 15 bases unmatched. The CDR3 loop spans 14 amino acids. The CDR3 sequence is CASRTGDIIGGYTF. For the CDR3, the DNA is TGTGCCTCCCGGACAGGGGATATAATCGGCGGCTACACCTTC.

This sequence joins TRBV9 and TRBJ2-5; 11 bases line up with TRBD2. The CDR3 runs 15 residues. Germline values: CDR1 SGDLS, CDR2 YYNGEE. Trimming at V came to 4 bases and at J to 5 bases, leaving 7 bases not matched to a gene. CDR3 amino acids: CASSFSGGDLETQYF. The CDR3 DNA is TGTGCCAGCAGCTTTAGCGGGGGGGATTTGGAGACCCAGTACTTC.

J is TRBJ2-1 and V is TRBV5-4, with 11 bases aligning to TRBD1. CDR3 length: 16 residues. The germline V gene encodes CDR1 SGHNT and CDR2 YYREEE (reference sequence). With V trimmed by 4 bases and J by 6 bases, 9 bases remained unmatched. Here the CDR3 reads CASSPTTGTGGNEQFF. CDR3 sequence (DNA): TGTGCCAGCAGCCCCACCACCGGGACAGGGGGCAATGAGCAGTTCTTC.

The chain recombines TRBV5-1 with TRBJ1-4; 9 bases are a match to TRBD1. The CDR3 loop spans 14 amino acids. Trimming took 4 bases from V and 7 from J; bases not matched to a gene: 5. Per germline, CDR1 SGHRS and CDR2 YFSETQ. In nucleotides, the CDR3 is TGCGCCAGCAGCCAGGACAGGGGAGGTGAAAAACTGTTTTTT. Protein product: CASSQDRGGEKLFF.

The rearrangement links TRBV7-9 to TRBJ2-3; 13 bases map to TRBD2. Germline-derived CDR1 and CDR2 are SEHNR and FQNEAQ (reference sequence). This CDR3 spans 17 amino acids. V dropped 2 bases and J dropped 7; count of bases not matched to a gene: 9. CDR3 region: CASSLRLAGGIRNTQYF. As DNA, the CDR3 is TGTGCCAGCAGCTTAAGACTAGCGGGGGGCATTCGGAATACGCAGTATTTT.

V and J are TRBV5-4 and TRBJ2-5; D may be TRBD2 (5 bases). The CDR3 is 14 residues long. V lost 2 bases to trimming and J lost 5 bases, with 13 bases between them. CDR1 is SGHNT, CDR2 YYREEE, per germline (reference sequence). The CDR3 spells CASSLRGPGETQYF. The CDR3 DNA reads TGTGCCAGCAGCTTACGTGGGCCGGGGGAGACCCAGTACTTC.

The chain combines TRBV9 with TRBJ1-2; D possibly corresponds to TRBD1 (5 bases). The CDR3 runs 16 residues. In germline, CDR1 is SGDLS, CDR2 YYNGEE. The V end was cut by 4 bases, the J end by 2 bases, with 18 bases between. For the CDR3, the DNA is TGTGCCAGCAGCCCAAGCGGGGGAGGGGTCAACTATGGCTACACCTTC. This codes for CASSPSGGGVNYGYTF.

This clone was recorded a few times. J is TRBJ2-7 and V is TRBV14, with TRBD1 matching 7 bases. This CDR3 has 15 amino acids. CDR1 SGHDN and CDR2 FVKESK come from the germline V gene. V gave up 5 bases and J gave up 0 bases; unmatched junction bases: 7. The CDR3 spells CASSKDRFSSYEQYF. The CDR3 nucleotides are TGTGCCAGCAGCAAGGACAGGTTTAGCTCCTACGAGCAGTACTTC.

The V and J genes are TRBV27 and TRBJ2-3; the match to TRBD2 covers 14 bases. Germline V CDR1 and CDR2: MNHEY, SMNVEV (reference sequence). V shed 8 bases and J 2 bases; nucleotides not matched to a gene: 18. The CDR3 extends over 20 amino acids. In DNA, the CDR3 is TGTGCCAGCTTACGAACCGGGACTAGCGGGGGAGCCCTTTTCACAGATACGCAGTATTTT. This codes for CASLRTGTSGGALFTDTQYF.

The genes are TRBV5-1 and TRBJ1-1; D possibly corresponds to TRBD1 (5 bases). Deletions cut 0 bases from V and 3 bases from J, with 12 bases between. The CDR3 has 15 amino acids. Germline lookup yields CDR1 SGHRS and CDR2 YFSETQ. The chain's CDR3 is CASSLGRGYDTEAFF. For the CDR3, the DNA is TGCGCCAGCAGCTTGGGAAGGGGCTATGACACTGAAGCTTTCTTT.

The rearrangement joins TRBV30 to TRBJ1-5, with a tentative D call TRBD1 (6 bases). Germline V CDR1 and CDR2: GTSNPN, SVGIG (reference sequence). CDR3 length: 14 residues. Trimming removed 0 bases at V and 5 bases at J, with 11 bases between. The chain's CDR3 is CAWSVRRGDQPQHF. CDR3 bases: TGTGCCTGGAGTGTACGCAGGGGCGATCAGCCCCAGCATTTT.

The chain links TRBV7-2 to TRBJ1-2; no clear D gene. The germline CDR1 and CDR2 sequences are SGHTA and FQGNSA. The CDR3 runs to 14 residues. Trimming took 3 bases from V and 6 from J, leaving 14 bases between them. This CDR3 is CASSFSGISNGYTF. CDR3 DNA sequence: TGTGCCAGCAGCTTTTCGGGGATTTCGAATGGCTACACCTTC.

The rearrangement uses TRBV30 and TRBJ1-1; D is undetermined. V was shortened by 1 base and J by 1 base, with 10 bases between the two germline ends. The CDR3 sequence is 14 residues long. In germline, CDR1 is GTSNPN, CDR2 SVGIG (reference sequence). This CDR3 is CAWSGRVSNTEAFF. DNA of the CDR3: TGTGCCTGGAGTGGCCGGGTTTCGAACACTGAAGCTTTCTTT.